These 29 T cell receptor beta chains originate from one sample sequenced in a study of T cells in Graves' hyperthyroidism and ophthalmopathy. RNA transcripts yielded amplified TCR beta CDR3 regions. The primer set for the first-round RT-PCR of the TCR CDR3 was HTBI. A single record per CDR3 protein comes from TCRdb applying MiXCR to the multiplex PCR reads. The table includes fewer than 650,000 distinct CDR3 sequences, approximately 15% detected once. The sample taken for sequencing was blood. The receptors were gathered from a woman between 25 and 40 years old with Graves' hyperthyroidism that later progressed to Graves' ophthalmopathy.

This clonotype has ten or more counts. V is TRBV20-1 and J is TRBJ2-7; D gene uncertain. V dropped 1 base and J dropped 3 bases, with 7 bases sitting between them. The CDR3 runs 12 residues. CDR1 and CDR2 from the germline V gene are DFQATT and SNEGSKA (reference sequence). The CDR3 reads CSARAQIYEQYF. In nucleotides, the CDR3 is TGCAGTGCTAGAGCACAGATCTACGAGCAGTACTTC.

This clonotype occurred many times. This chain links TRBV27 with TRBJ2-1; tentatively, D is TRBD2 (5 bases). The CDR3 contains 12 residues. The V gene's germline CDR1 is MNHEY and CDR2 SMNVEV (reference sequence). Trimming left V 3 bases short and J 8 bases short, with 8 bases between. CDR3 residues: CASSFLRDEQFF. The CDR3 region has the DNA TGTGCCAGCAGTTTCTTGAGGGATGAGCAGTTCTTC.

V gene TRBV19 combines with J gene TRBJ1-2, with D hard to call. The CDR3 runs to 15 residues. The germline gives CDR1 LNHDA, CDR2 SQIVND (reference sequence). The V and J ends lost 6 bases and 3 bases respectively, with 17 bases between them. The CDR3 sequence is CASSQEVNFDYGYTF. The CDR3 nucleotides read TGTGCCAGTAGCCAGGAGGTAAATTTTGACTATGGCTACACCTTC.

The chain uses TRBV9 and TRBJ2-3; D is perhaps TRBD1 or TRBD2 (5 bases each). Germline V gives CDR1 SGDLS, CDR2 YYNGEE. The CDR3 runs 16 residues. Trimming took 4 bases from V and 0 from J, leaving 15 bases between them. The CDR3 reads CASSILGAPSTDTQYF. As DNA, the CDR3 is TGTGCCAGCAGCATCCTCGGGGCACCTAGCACAGATACGCAGTATTTT.

This clonotype appeared many times. The V and J genes are TRBV10-3 and TRBJ2-7; unclear D gene. V shed 7 bases and J shed 2 bases, with 12 bases lying between them. The CDR3 runs to 13 residues. CDR1 is ENHRY and CDR2 is SYGVKD in the germline V gene. CDR3 coding DNA: TGTGCCATCAACGACGGACGAGCCTACGAGCAGTACTTC. This sequence encodes CAINDGRAYEQYF.

This clonotype was observed at least ten times. This chain uses TRBV11-3 with TRBJ2-1; D possibly uses TRBD1 or TRBD2 (5 bases each). Germline assignment: CDR1 SGHNT and CDR2 YENEEA. V lost 8 bases and J lost 4, with 15 bases in between. The CDR3 runs to 14 residues. The CDR3: CASQRAREYNEQFF. In DNA, the CDR3 is TGTGCCAGCCAACGGGCCAGGGAGTACAATGAGCAGTTCTTC.

This clonotype occurred a few times. The CDR3 nucleotides read TGTGCCAGCAAGCAGGGGGTAGGGCAGCCCCAGCATTTT. It encodes CASKQGVGQPQHF. The chain combines TRBV6-1 with TRBJ1-5; TRBD1 matches 7 bases. The CDR3 sequence is 13 residues long. V shed 7 bases and J 7 bases; nucleotides not matched to a gene: 7. CDR1 is MNHNS and CDR2 is SASEGT in the germline V gene.

As to this clonotype: A much larger clone differs from this one at a single base, so this may be a read error. The chain couples TRBV10-3 to TRBJ2-1; D is ambiguous. The CDR3 length is 12 residues. Germline values: CDR1 ENHRY, CDR2 SYGVKD. The ends were cut back, 5 bases at V and 5 bases at J, with 7 bases in the middle. CDR3 DNA: TGTGCCATCAGTAAGCCAGACAATGAGCAGTTCTTC. Residues: CAISKPDNEQFF.

The chain has TRBV20-1 and TRBJ2-7; 7 bases align to TRBD1. The V gene's germline CDR1 is DFQATT and CDR2 SNEGSKA (reference sequence). With 5 bases clipped from V and 3 bases from J, the junction kept 7 bases outside the gene matches. The CDR3 length is 13 residues. CDR3 DNA: TGCAGTGCTTGGGGACAGACTTACTACGAGCAGTACTTC. This gives the protein CSAWGQTYYEQYF.

For this clonotype: A single base separates this from a much larger clone, so it may be a read error. CDR3 sequence: CAIGTEDGYIF. The CDR3 bases are TGTGCCATCGGGACAGAAGATGGCTACATCTTC. The chain joins TRBV27 to TRBJ1-2, with 7 bases lining up with TRBD1. Germline V CDR1 and CDR2: MNHEY, SMNVEV (reference sequence). CDR3 length: 11 amino acids.

This clonotype appeared many times. The CDR3 is CASRATGTTYNEQFF. Here the CDR3 DNA reads TGTGCCAGTAGGGCGACAGGGACGACCTACAATGAGCAGTTCTTC. The rearrangement joins TRBV19 to TRBJ2-1; TRBD1 matches 7 bases. Germline V gives CDR1 LNHDA, CDR2 SQIVND (reference sequence). The ends lost 6 bases at V and 2 bases at J; junction bases unmatched: 7. This CDR3 spans 15 amino acids.

This clonotype has at least ten counts. In nucleotides, the CDR3 is TGCAGTGCTAGAGATCGGTCAAGGACAGGGGTGAAGAACACTGAAGCTTTCTTT. Residues: CSARDRSRTGVKNTEAFF. The chain links TRBV20-1 to TRBJ1-1; 9 positions match TRBD1. Germline V gene lookup returns CDR1 DFQATT and CDR2 SNEGSKA (reference sequence). V lost 0 bases and J lost 1; bases outside the gene matches: 12. The CDR3 runs to 18 residues.

This clonotype has ten or more counts. This sequence joins TRBV5-1 and TRBJ1-1; weak D call: TRBD1 (6 bases). CDR1 and CDR2 from the germline V gene are SGHRS and YFSETQ. V was pared by 7 bases and J by 4 bases, with 17 bases between. The CDR3 is made up of 14 amino acids. CDR3 amino acids: CASGRGGVGTEAFF. DNA for the CDR3: TGCGCCAGCGGTCGGGGGGGCGTGGGCACTGAAGCTTTCTTT.

This clonotype has just a few counts. The chain joins TRBV7-9 to TRBJ2-7, with D possibly called TRBD1 or TRBD2 (5 bases each). Trimming took off 5 bases at V and 9 bases at J, with 14 bases between the two ends. The CDR3 is 12 residues long. Germline CDR1 is SEHNR and CDR2 is FQNEAQ (reference sequence). CDR3 residues: CASSRGTLGQYF. In nucleotides, the CDR3 is TGTGCCAGCAGCCGAGGGACCCTAGGGCAGTACTTC.

This clonotype was seen repeatedly, ten times or more. J is TRBJ2-1 and V is TRBV12-3 or TRBV12-4, with 7 bases lining up with TRBD2. The V gene end was trimmed by 5 bases and the J gene end by 4 bases; junction bases not matched to a gene: 8. The CDR3 is made up of 15 amino acids. CDR3 in DNA: TGTGCCAGCAGTCCGGGGGAGGGAGCATACAATGAGCAGTTCTTC. Protein product: CASSPGEGAYNEQFF.

The chain is built from TRBV27 and TRBJ2-2; the D is unclear. This CDR3 comprises 13 residues. Germline-derived CDR1 and CDR2 are MNHEY and SMNVEV (reference sequence). The V and J ends lost 3 bases and 6 bases respectively, with 8 bases between them. The CDR3 bases are TGTGCCAGCAGTTTGAATGGCGCCGGGGAGCTGTTTTTT. Protein: CASSLNGAGELFF.

The sample holds many counts of this clonotype. This chain joins TRBV30 and TRBJ1-2; possible D gene TRBD1, 5 bases. Trimming removed 2 bases from V and 8 bases from J, with 12 bases in between. CDR3 length: 12 residues. The germline V gene has CDR1 GTSNPN and CDR2 SVGIG (reference sequence). In DNA, the CDR3 is TGTGCCTGGAGTTACCGGGGCGCGGGCTACACCTTC. Amino acid sequence: CAWSYRGAGYTF.

This clonotype was seen many times. The chain links TRBV7-9 to TRBJ2-7; D uncertain. The germline CDR1 and CDR2 sequences are SEHNR and FQNEAQ (reference sequence). The CDR3 contains 15 residues. Trimming stripped 7 bases from V and 4 bases from J, with 20 bases between. The chain's CDR3 is CASTSHAVGSYEQYF. CDR3 bases: TGTGCCAGCACCTCCCACGCTGTGGGGTCATACGAGCAGTACTTC.

The V call is TRBV28, the J call TRBJ1-1, with D possibly TRBD1 on 5 matching bases. V lost 6 bases to trimming and J lost 3 bases, with 8 bases between them. The CDR3 consists of 12 residues. Per germline, CDR1 MDHEN and CDR2 SYDVKM. The CDR3 sequence is CASRQGYTEAFF. The CDR3 nucleotides read TGTGCCAGCAGGCAGGGATACACTGAAGCTTTCTTT.

This clonotype was detected many times. DNA for the CDR3: TGTGCCAGCAGCCCTCGGATCGGGACAGGGTTCGAAAAACTGTTTTTT. It encodes CASSPRIGTGFEKLFF. The genes are TRBV27 and TRBJ1-4, with TRBD1 identical over 9 bases. Germline V gene data show CDR1 as MNHEY and CDR2 as SMNVEV (reference sequence). There are 16 residues in the CDR3. Trimming removed 6 bases from V and 8 bases from J; junction bases left unmatched: 13.

This clonotype came up many times. V and J are TRBV28 and TRBJ2-1, with 10 bases aligning to TRBD2. The V segment lost 4 bases and the J segment 3 bases; nucleotides outside the gene matches: 6. The CDR3 has 16 amino acids. Germline V gives CDR1 MDHEN, CDR2 SYDVKM. CDR3: CASSSPSSGSYNEQFF. The CDR3 region has the DNA TGTGCCAGCAGTTCCCCTTCTAGCGGGAGCTACAATGAGCAGTTCTTC.

The chain carries TRBV28 and TRBJ1-5; perhaps TRBD1 as D (6 bases). The V end lost 4 bases, the J end lost 2 bases, and 12 bases lay between the germline ends. In germline, CDR1 is MDHEN, CDR2 SYDVKM. This CDR3 has 15 amino acids. The CDR3 is CASSYQGMGNQPQHF. In DNA form, the CDR3 reads TGTGCCAGCAGTTATCAGGGGATGGGCAATCAGCCCCAGCATTTT. Full variable domain (missing parts from reference TRBV28 and TRBJ1-5): DVKVTQSSRYLVKRTGEKVFLECVQDMDHENMFWYRQDPGLGLRLIYFSYDVKMKEKGDIPEGYSVSREKKERFSLILESASTNQTSMYLCASSYQGMGNQPQHFGDGTRLSIL.

This rearrangement joins TRBV20-1 to TRBJ1-6; 7 bases align to TRBD1. Trimming removed 3 bases from V and 8 bases from J; junction bases left unmatched: 7. The CDR3 is made up of 14 amino acids. CDR1 and CDR2 from the germline V gene are DFQATT and SNEGSKA (reference sequence). CDR3 coding DNA: TGCAGTGCTAGGACAGGGACTTCAGATTCACCCCTCCACTTT. Encoded protein: CSARTGTSDSPLHF.

This clonotype was observed at least ten times. The V call is TRBV19, the J call TRBJ2-7; either TRBD1 or TRBD2 may supply D (5 bases each). Germline V gives CDR1 LNHDA, CDR2 SQIVND (reference sequence). The V end lost 5 bases, the J end lost 6 bases, and 20 bases lay between the germline ends. The CDR3 contains 15 residues. The CDR3 coding sequence is TGTGCCAGTAGTGCATACGGGACGGCTACGGGCGAGCAGTACTTC. This codes for CASSAYGTATGEQYF.

This clonotype came up many times. V usage is TRBV11-1 and J usage is TRBJ1-1; a possible D gene is TRBD1 (5 bases). The CDR3 consists of 15 residues. Germline CDR1 is SGHAT and CDR2 is FQDESV (reference sequence). The V and J ends lost 5 bases and 6 bases respectively, with 19 bases between them. CDR3 coding DNA: TGTGCCAGCAGCACCCGCAAGGGGATTTACGCTGAAGCTTTCTTT. Residues: CASSTRKGIYAEAFF.

This clonotype came up many times. The chain combines TRBV6-5 with TRBJ1-6, with D tentatively TRBD1 (5 bases). Germline V gene lookup returns CDR1 MNHEY and CDR2 SVGAGI. V was cut by 5 bases and J by 7 bases, with 12 bases left in between. The CDR3 runs 14 residues. This CDR3 reads CASSPQQGNSPLHF. CDR3 bases: TGTGCCAGCAGTCCCCAGCAGGGAAATTCACCCCTCCACTTT.

V usage is TRBV6-6 and J usage is TRBJ2-1; 10 bases are shared with TRBD2. Germline V gene data show CDR1 as MNHNY and CDR2 as SVGAGI (reference sequence). Trimming at V came to 0 bases and at J to 5 bases, leaving 4 bases not matched to a gene. The CDR3 covers 16 residues. CDR3 residues: CASSYSLAGAHNEQFF. For the CDR3, the DNA is TGTGCCAGCAGTTACTCCCTAGCGGGAGCACACAATGAGCAGTTCTTC.

This chain links TRBV19 with TRBJ1-2; TRBD1 agrees at 7 bases. Germline V gives CDR1 LNHDA, CDR2 SQIVND (reference sequence). With 4 bases clipped from V and 11 bases from J, the junction kept 7 bases outside the gene matches. The CDR3 has 12 residues. CDR3 nucleotide sequence: TGTGCCAGTAGTACCCGGGACAGCGGGTACACCTTC. Its translation: CASSTRDSGYTF. The variable domain in full, completed from reference TRBV19 and TRBJ1-2, reads DGGITQSPKYLFRKEGQNVTLSCEQNLNHDAMYWYRQDPGQGLRLIYYSQIVNDFQKGDIAEGYSVSREKKESFPLTVTSAQKNPTAFYLCASSTRDSGYTFGSGTRLTVV.

The table lists this clonotype with many counts. V and J are TRBV30 and TRBJ1-3; D gene unclear. The CDR3 is 12 amino acids. The germline gives CDR1 GTSNPN, CDR2 SVGIG (reference sequence). V was clipped by 0 bases and J by 6 bases, with 6 bases between them. CDR3: CAWSVPLNTIYF. CDR3 coding DNA: TGTGCCTGGAGTGTCCCGCTAAACACCATATATTTT. The whole variable domain, filled in from reference TRBV30 and TRBJ1-3, reads SQTIHQWPATLVQPVGSPLSLECTVEGTSNPNLYWYRQAAGRGLQLLFYSVGIGQISSEVPQNLSASRPQDRQFILSSKKLLLSDSGFYLCAWSVPLNTIYFGEGSWLTVV.